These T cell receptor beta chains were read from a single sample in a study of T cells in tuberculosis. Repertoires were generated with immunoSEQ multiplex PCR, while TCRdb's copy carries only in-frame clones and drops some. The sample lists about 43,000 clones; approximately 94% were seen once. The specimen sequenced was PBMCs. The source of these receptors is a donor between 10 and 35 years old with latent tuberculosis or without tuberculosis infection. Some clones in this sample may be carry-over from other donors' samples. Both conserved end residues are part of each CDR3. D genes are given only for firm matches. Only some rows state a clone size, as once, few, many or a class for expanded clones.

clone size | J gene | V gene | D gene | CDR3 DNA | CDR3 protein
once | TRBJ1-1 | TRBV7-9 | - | TGTGCCAGCAGCCCCCCCCTGAGGGCCCCTAACACTGAAGCTTTCTTT | CASSPPLRAPNTEAFF
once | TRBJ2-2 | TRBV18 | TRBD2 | TGTGCCAGCTCACCGTCTCTCCTAGCGGGTTCGAACACCGGGGAGCTGTTTTTT | CASSPSLLAGSNTGELFF
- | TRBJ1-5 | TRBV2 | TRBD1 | TGTGCCAGCAGTGATGAAGGGGGCCCTAATCAGCCCCAGCATTTT | CASSDEGGPNQPQHF
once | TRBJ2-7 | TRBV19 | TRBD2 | TGTGCCAGTAGTGAGGAGGGGAGCGGGAGCTCCTACGAGCAGTACTTC | CASSEEGSGSSYEQYF
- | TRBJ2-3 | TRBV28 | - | TGTGCCAGCAGAGGCGGGAAGACAGATACGCAGTATTTT | CASRGGKTDTQYF
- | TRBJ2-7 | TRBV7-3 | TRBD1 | TGTGCCAGCAGCTTAAAGGGGGCCAGCCCGAACATAGAATACGAGCAGTACTTC | CASSLKGASPNIEYEQYF
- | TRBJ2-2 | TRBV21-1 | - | TGTGCCAGGATAAACCTGGAGTCCGGGGAGCTGTTTTTT | CARINLESGELFF
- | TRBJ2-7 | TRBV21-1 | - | TGTGCCAGGCCTTTGAGACAGGGCGCTTTCTACGAGCAGTACTTC | CARPLRQGAFYEQYF
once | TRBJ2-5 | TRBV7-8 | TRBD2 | TGTGCCAGCAGCTGGGAAGGAACGGGAGGCGTCTCCCAAGAGACCCAGTACTTC | CASSWEGTGGVSQETQYF
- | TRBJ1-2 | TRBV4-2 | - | TGTGCCAGCAGCCAAGTGCAGGGGATAGGTTATGGCTACACCTTC | CASSQVQGIGYGYTF
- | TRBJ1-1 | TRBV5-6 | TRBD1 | TGTGCCAGCAACCCAGGGACAGGAGGCAACACTGAAGCTTTCTTT | CASNPGTGGNTEAFF
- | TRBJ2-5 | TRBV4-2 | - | TGTGCCAGCAGCCGCCGAGCCCAGGACAGAGGAGAGACCCAGTACTTC | CASSRRAQDRGETQYF
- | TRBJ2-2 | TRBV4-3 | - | TGCGCCAGCAGCCAAACTACCGGGGAGCTGTTTTTT | CASSQTTGELFF
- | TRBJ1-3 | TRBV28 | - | TGTGCCAGCAGGGTCGGATCTAGCTCTGGAAACACCATATATTTT | CASRVGSSSGNTIYF
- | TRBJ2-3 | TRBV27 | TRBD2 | TGTGCCAGCAGTTTTAGCGGGTATAGCACAGATACGCAGTATTTT | CASSFSGYSTDTQYF
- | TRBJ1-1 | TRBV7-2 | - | TGTGCCAGCAGCTTAAGGAGCGGAGGGTTGAAAGCTTTCTTT | CASSLRSGGLKAFF
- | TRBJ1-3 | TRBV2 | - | TGTGCCAGCAGTGATGAAGGAGGCGGAAACACCATATATTTT | CASSDEGGGNTIYF
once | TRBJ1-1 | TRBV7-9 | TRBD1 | TGTGCCAGCAGCTTTCGACAGGGGGTTGGAGGCACTGAAGCTTTCTTT | CASSFRQGVGGTEAFF
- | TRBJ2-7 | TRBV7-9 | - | TGTGCCAGCAGCGTGGGCTTTGACAGCTCCTACGAGCAGTACTTC | CASSVGFDSSYEQYF
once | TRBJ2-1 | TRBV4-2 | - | TGTGCCAGCAGCCAACCCGACAACTACAATGAGCAGTTCTTC | CASSQPDNYNEQFF
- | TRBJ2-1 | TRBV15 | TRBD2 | TGTGCCACCAGCAGAGCGGCGGGAGGGGCCGGCAATGAGCAGTTCTTC | CATSRAAGGAGNEQFF
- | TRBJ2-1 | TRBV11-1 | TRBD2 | TGTGCCAGCAGCTTAGTGATTCCGACTAGCGGGAGTCATGAGCAGTTCTTC | CASSLVIPTSGSHEQFF
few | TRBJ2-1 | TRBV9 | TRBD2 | TGTGCCAGCGCTCGACCCGGGGGGAATGAGCAGTTCTTC | CASARPGGNEQFF
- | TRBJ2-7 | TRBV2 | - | TGTGCCACCAAATCCCCGACAGACACCTACGAGCAGTACTTC | CATKSPTDTYEQYF
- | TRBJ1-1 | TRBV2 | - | TGTGCCAGCAGGGACAGTGTCATGAACACTGAAGCTTTCTTT | CASRDSVMNTEAFF
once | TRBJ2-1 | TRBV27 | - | TGTGCCAGCAGTTCACTAATTCTAGGGAGCTCCTACAATGAGCAGTTCTTC | CASSSLILGSSYNEQFF
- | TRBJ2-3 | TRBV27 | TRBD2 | TGTGCCAGCAGTCTGGGACTAGCTCCAGATACGCAGTATTTT | CASSLGLAPDTQYF